The 2 T cell receptor beta chains presented below share a single source sample, sequenced in a study of regulatory T cells in long-lasting Graves disease. Library construction for TCR beta used iRepertoire HTBI primers and Arm-PCR of CDR3 regions. TCRdb called the multiplex PCR reads again in MiXCR, with one record for every CDR3 protein. This table has 350,000 to 500,000 distinct CDR3 sequences, 12% to 15% appearing once. Time point indicated: newly diagnosed GD, antithyroid drugs for less than 3 months. Extracted PBMC RNA gave rise to the TCR library. A further study also used this sample, focusing on T cells in Graves' hyperthyroidism and ophthalmopathy.

This material consisted of peripheral blood mononuclear cells (PBMCs), taken at new diagnosis, from a patient treated with antithyroid drugs. Receptors originate from a woman aged 45-59 years with Graves disease.

This clonotype was counted ten times or more. The chain carries TRBV7-9 and TRBJ2-7; either TRBD1 or TRBD2 may fit D (5 bases each). Germline V gene sequence: CDR1 SEHNR, CDR2 FQNEAQ (reference sequence). CDR3 length equals 13 residues. The ends were cut back, 5 bases at V and 6 bases at J, with 14 bases in the middle. The chain's CDR3 is CASSLGTSGEQYF. DNA of the CDR3: TGTGCCAGCAGCCTCGGGACCTCTGGCGAGCAGTACTTC. Based on the CDR3 plus reference TRBV7-9 and TRBJ2-7, the full variable domain is DTGVSQNPRHKITKRGQNVTFRCDPISEHNRLYWYRQTLGQGPEFLTYFQNEAQLEKSRLLSDRFSAERPKGSFSTLEIQRTEQGDSAMYLCASSLGTSGEQYFGPGTRLTVT.

This clonotype was counted a few times. This chain connects TRBV6-1 to TRBJ2-5; tentatively, D is TRBD2 (6 bases). Germline-derived CDR1 and CDR2 are MNHNS and SASEGT. The CDR3 extends over 12 amino acids. V gave up 6 bases and J gave up 5 bases, with 10 bases separating them. The CDR3 nucleotides read TGTGCCAGCAGGACGGAGGGGGAGACCCAGTACTTC. It specifies CASRTEGETQYF.